The TCR beta chain described here comes from a study of CD8 T cells in Susac syndrome. Sequencing of TCR beta, carried out with a high-throughput approach, was applied to CD8+ and CD4+ T cells from the blood. Negative isolation yielded CD4+ and CD8+ T cells, and FACS enriched TEMRA cells. Germline V CDR1 and CDR2: LNHDA, SQIVND (reference sequence). This CDR3 is built from 18 residues. With V trimmed by 4 bases and J by 8 bases, 14 bases remained unmatched. Random hexamers were used to reverse transcribe roughly 0.45 to 1 ug of RNA. TCR beta CDR3 was amplified by immunoSEQ covering 54 Vbeta and 13 Jbeta. Via MiXCR, TCRdb re-called the immunoSEQ multiplex PCR reads, giving one row per CDR3 protein. The sample lists some 300,000 distinct CDR3 sequences; over 75% were seen once.

The source of this sequence is a human donor with multiple sclerosis. What was sequenced was CD8+ T cells from PBMCs. The V and J genes are TRBV19 and TRBJ2-1, with TRBD2 identical over 13 bases. CDR3 bases: TGTGCCAGTAGTACCCTTTCCGGACTAGCGGGAGTTTTACATGAGCAGTTCTTC. Its protein is CASSTLSGLAGVLHEQFF.